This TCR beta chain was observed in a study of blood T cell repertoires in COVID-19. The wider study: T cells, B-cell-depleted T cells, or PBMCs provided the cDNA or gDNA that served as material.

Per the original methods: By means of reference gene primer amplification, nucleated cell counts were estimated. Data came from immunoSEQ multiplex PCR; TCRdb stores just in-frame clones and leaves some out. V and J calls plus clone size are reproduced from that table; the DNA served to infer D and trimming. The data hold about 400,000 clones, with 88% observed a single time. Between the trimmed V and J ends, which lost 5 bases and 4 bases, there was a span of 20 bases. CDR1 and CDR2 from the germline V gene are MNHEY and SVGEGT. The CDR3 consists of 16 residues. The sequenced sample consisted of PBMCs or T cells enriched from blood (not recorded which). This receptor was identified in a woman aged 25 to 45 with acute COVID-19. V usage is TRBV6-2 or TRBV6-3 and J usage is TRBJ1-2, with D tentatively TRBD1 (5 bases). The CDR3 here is CASSTDGGRLSYGYTF. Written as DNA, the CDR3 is TGTGCCAGCAGTACCGATGGGGGGAGATTGAGCTATGGCTACACCTTC.